The 28 T cell receptor beta chains reported below all come from one sample, sequenced in a study. TCRdb called the 5' RACE reads again in MiXCR, with one record for every CDR3 protein. This sample has approximately 47,000 distinct CDR3 sequences, with 28% found just once. The sequencing sample was made of naive CD4+ T cells sorted from blood. The subset was: naive CD4+ T cells, CD4+CD45RA+CD25-. The receptors stem from a female donor with breast cancer.

The chain recombines TRBV6-1 with TRBJ1-2, with D perhaps TRBD1 (5 bases). The V end lost 1 base, the J end lost 4 bases, and 13 bases lay between the germline ends. The germline V gene has CDR1 MNHNS and CDR2 SASEGT. This CDR3 region has 15 residues. The CDR3 coding sequence is TGTGCCAGCAGTGAAGGTACCGGGGGTAGCTATGGCTACACCTTC. Translated, it gives CASSEGTGGSYGYTF.

The chain couples TRBV7-9 to TRBJ2-7, with D perhaps TRBD2 (5 bases). Between the trimmed V and J ends, which lost 5 bases and 9 bases, there was a span of 14 bases. The V gene's germline CDR1 is SEHNR and CDR2 FQNEAQ (reference sequence). There are 12 residues in the CDR3. This chain's CDR3 is CASSLDYSPQYF. The CDR3 DNA reads as TGTGCCAGCAGCCTAGACTACTCCCCGCAGTACTTC.

In this sample, this clonotype turned up a few times. The chain couples TRBV5-6 to TRBJ1-2; no firm D call. Germline V gene data show CDR1 as SGHDT and CDR2 as YYEEEE. This CDR3 spans 13 amino acids. Trimming cost V 4 bases and J 8 bases, with 15 bases left between them. CDR3 loop: CASSPDLGRGYTF. The CDR3 DNA is TGTGCCAGCAGCCCTGACCTTGGGCGGGGCTACACCTTC.

The CDR3 bases are TGCGCCAGCAGCTCACCCGGGACCGCCCTGGGAGAGACCCAGTACTTC. This gives the protein CASSSPGTALGETQYF. The chain links TRBV5-1 to TRBJ2-5; the D gene could be TRBD1 or TRBD2 (5 bases each). Germline V gene sequence: CDR1 SGHRS, CDR2 YFSETQ. The CDR3 is 16 residues long. V was cut by 3 bases and J by 4 bases, with 19 bases left in between.

V and J are TRBV4-3 and TRBJ1-2, with 9 bases aligning to TRBD1. Germline assignment: CDR1 LGHNA and CDR2 YSLEER. The CDR3 consists of 16 residues. V was pared by 5 bases and J by 4 bases, with 11 bases of the junction left unmatched. The CDR3 protein is CASSLAGQGGFYGYTF. CDR3 coding DNA: TGCGCCAGCAGCTTAGCGGGACAGGGTGGCTTCTATGGCTACACCTTC.

The rearrangement uses TRBV20-1 and TRBJ1-1; TRBD1 matches 8 bases. Trimming cost V 4 bases and J 4 bases; bases outside gene matches: 8. In germline, CDR1 is DFQATT, CDR2 SNEGSKA (reference sequence). This CDR3 contains 14 residues. The CDR3 protein is CSANLNTGGTEAFF. As DNA, the CDR3 is TGCAGTGCTAACTTAAACACAGGGGGCACTGAAGCTTTCTTT.

The table lists this clonotype with a few counts. This chain joins TRBV30 and TRBJ2-3; 9 nucleotides match TRBD2. Germline V gene data show CDR1 as GTSNPN and CDR2 as SVGIG (reference sequence). Unmatched junction bases numbered 10, after V lost 4 bases and J lost 2 bases. The CDR3 spans 16 residues. This CDR3 is CAWTLGPSGNTDTQYF. CDR3 coding DNA: TGTGCCTGGACTCTAGGACCTAGCGGGAACACAGATACGCAGTATTTT.

V usage is TRBV5-4 and J usage is TRBJ2-1; 15 positions match TRBD2. CDR1 and CDR2 (germline): SGHNT, YYREEE (reference sequence). The CDR3 has 19 residues. The ends lost 1 base at V and 0 bases at J; junction bases unmatched: 5. CDR3 protein: CASSLSGLAGGSSYNEQFF. CDR3 coding DNA: TGTGCCAGCAGCTTGTCAGGACTAGCGGGAGGGAGCTCCTACAATGAGCAGTTCTTC.

This clonotype has at least ten counts. The gene calls are TRBV6-6 and TRBJ2-7; D uncertain. The V and J ends lost 6 bases and 2 bases respectively, with 11 bases between them. This CDR3 is built from 13 residues. Germline V gene data show CDR1 as MNHNY and CDR2 as SVGAGI (reference sequence). The CDR3 spells CASRKDDPYEQYF. The DNA of the CDR3 is TGTGCCAGCAGAAAGGACGATCCCTACGAGCAGTACTTC.

This clonotype was recorded a few times. This rearrangement joins TRBV29-1 to TRBJ2-1; 7 positions agree with TRBD2. The trim removed 6 bases at V and 0 bases at J, leaving 2 bases unmatched. Per the germline V gene, CDR1 is SQVTM and CDR2 is ANQGSEA. This CDR3 is 13 amino acids long. The CDR3 sequence: CSVERGSYNEQFF. CDR3 nucleotide sequence: TGCAGCGTGGAGCGGGGCTCCTACAATGAGCAGTTCTTC.

A remark on this clonotype: This clone may be a read error of a much larger clone one base away. J is TRBJ2-1 and V is TRBV6-2 or TRBV6-3; no reliable D call. The length of the CDR3 is 14 residues. The germline V gene encodes CDR1 MNHEY and CDR2 SVGEGT. V was shortened by 8 bases and J by 6 bases, with 17 bases between the two germline ends. The CDR3, as DNA: TGTGCCAGCCTCAGACCAGCGCTAAGCAATGAGCAGTTCTTC. This encodes CASLRPALSNEQFF.

Remarks on this clonotype: This could be a read error, since a much larger clone is one nucleotide away. The V call is TRBV19, the J call TRBJ1-1; the D is unclear. V was shortened by 7 bases and J by 1 base, with 13 bases between the two germline ends. The germline gives CDR1 LNHDA, CDR2 SQIVND (reference sequence). CDR3 length: 14 amino acids. The DNA for the CDR3 is TGTGCCAGTATCAACGACACAAGGAACACTGAAGCTTTCTTT. Amino acid sequence: CASINDTRNTEAFF.

This clonotype showed up just a few times. The gene calls are TRBV5-5 and TRBJ1-5, with 12 bases lining up with TRBD1. V was pared by 4 bases and J by 2 bases, with 10 bases of the junction left unmatched. Looked up from germline, CDR1 is SGHKS and CDR2 is YYEKEE (reference sequence). The CDR3 is 18 amino acids. CDR3 in amino acids: CASSPTGTGGLGNQPQHF. CDR3 DNA: TGTGCCAGCAGCCCTACGGGGACAGGGGGCTTAGGCAATCAGCCCCAGCATTTT.

Comments on this clonotype: Germline is not matched at one junction end, which may reflect a read error. J is TRBJ2-7 and V is TRBV3-1; D gene uncertain. CDR1 is LGHDT, CDR2 YNNKEL, per germline (reference sequence). There are 12 residues in the CDR3. Here the CDR3 reads CASSLYSSEQYF. CDR3 nucleotides: TGTGCCAGCAGCCTCTACTCCTCCGAGCAGTACTTC.

The chain uses TRBV6-1 and TRBJ2-5; a possible D gene is TRBD1 (6 bases). Germline V lookup: CDR1 MNHNS, CDR2 SASEGT. The CDR3 has 14 amino acids. Trimming removed 8 bases at V and 4 bases at J, with 17 bases between. CDR3 nucleotide sequence: TGTGCCAGCTTGTTAGGGGGAGAGGGAGAGACCCAGTACTTC. Encoded protein: CASLLGGEGETQYF.

The chain joins TRBV27 to TRBJ1-6; the D gene is possibly TRBD1 (6 bases). This CDR3 contains 15 residues. Trimming left V 5 bases short and J 3 bases short, with 11 bases between. CDR1 MNHEY and CDR2 SMNVEV come from the germline V gene (reference sequence). The CDR3 DNA is TGTGCCAGCAGTCCCGGACAGCACTATAATTCACCCCTCCACTTT. Its translation is CASSPGQHYNSPLHF.

The chain combines TRBV5-1 with TRBJ2-1, with 11 bases identical to TRBD1. Per the germline V gene, CDR1 is SGHRS and CDR2 is YFSETQ. The junction had 20 bases not matched to a gene; V was cut back by 6 bases and J by 9 bases. This CDR3 has 18 residues. The CDR3 region has the DNA TGCGCCAGCAATACCGGGACAGGGGGAGCAAAGGTTGTGGGTGAGCAGTTCTTC. It codes for CASNTGTGGAKVVGEQFF.

Points on this clonotype: A much larger clone differs from this one at a single base, so this may be a read error. Since no conserved phenylalanine or tryptophan closes the CDR3, a read error is the likely cause. This chain links TRBV7-9 with TRBJ1-2, with a tentative D call TRBD1 (5 bases). This CDR3 has 15 residues. V was shortened by 5 bases and J by 0 bases, with 13 bases between the two germline ends. The V gene's germline CDR1 is SEHNR and CDR2 FQNEAQ (reference sequence). CDR3 bases: TGTGCCAGCAGCCGGGGGACGGGAGCTAACTATGGCTACACCCTC. Translated, it gives CASSRGTGANYGYTL.

The chain links TRBV20-1 to TRBJ1-2; possibly TRBD1 for D (6 bases). Trimming took 5 bases from V and 5 from J, leaving 15 bases between them. The CDR3 has 13 residues. Germline lookup yields CDR1 DFQATT and CDR2 SNEGSKA (reference sequence). CDR3 residues: CSAEDTGNYGYTF. CDR3 nucleotides: TGCAGTGCTGAAGATACAGGGAATTATGGCTACACCTTC.

On this clonotype itself: With a much larger clone just one base away, this may be a read error. J is TRBJ1-1 and V is TRBV6-2 or TRBV6-3; no clear D. In germline, CDR1 is MNHEY, CDR2 SVGEGT. The CDR3 is 14 residues long. The V end was cut by 4 bases, the J end by 9 bases, with 18 bases between. The CDR3 DNA reads TGTGCCAGCAGTTGCTCCTCGGCCAGGAGGCAAGCTTTCTTT. Its protein product is CASSCSSARRQAFF.

About this clonotype: The junction departs from germline at one end; a sequencing error may be responsible. The genes are TRBV12-3 or TRBV12-4 and TRBJ2-1, with no clear D. The CDR3 covers 13 residues. The CDR3 sequence: CASSFSGFDERFF. CDR3 nucleotides: TGTGCCAGCAGTTTTTCCGGGTTCGATGAGCGGTTCTTC.

Many counts were recorded for this clonotype. The V call is TRBV5-1, the J call TRBJ2-5, with D perhaps matching TRBD1 or TRBD2 (7 bases each). Germline loops: CDR1 SGHRS, CDR2 YFSETQ. The CDR3 runs to 17 residues. The V gene lost 0 bases and the J gene lost 3 bases, with 18 bases spanning the gap. CDR3 sequence: CASSLAALGGGEETQYF. The DNA of the CDR3 is TGCGCCAGCAGCTTGGCCGCTTTGGGAGGGGGCGAAGAGACCCAGTACTTC.

J is TRBJ1-5 and V is TRBV21-1; the table's D call TRBD1 went unverified against the DNA. TRBV21-1 is noted as a pseudogene. This CDR3 has 15 residues. CDR3 nucleotides: TGTGCCAGCAGCAAAGTAGGGCAGGGATTTCAGCCCCAGCATTTT. Protein: CASSKVGQGFQPQHF.

A few counts support this clonotype. The J gene is TRBJ2-1, the V gene TRBV6-1, with D possibly TRBD1 on 6 matching bases. The ends were cut back, 4 bases at V and 15 bases at J, with 16 bases in the middle. The CDR3 consists of 12 residues. Looked up from germline, CDR1 is MNHNS and CDR2 is SASEGT. The CDR3 DNA is TGTGCCAGCAGTGCCAAAGGACAGTTTCTGTTCTTC. Its protein is CASSAKGQFLFF.

This clonotype has just a few counts. The chain recombines TRBV4-3 with TRBJ2-1, with TRBD2 identical over 11 bases. The CDR3 has 15 amino acids. Germline-derived CDR1 and CDR2 are LGHNA and YSLEER. J gave up 8 bases and V 1 base, and 4 bases lay outside the gene matches. In DNA form, the CDR3 reads TGCGCCAGCAGCCAAGGACTAGCGGGGCTGGATGAGCAGTTCTTC. The encoded protein is CASSQGLAGLDEQFF.

This clonotype occurred many times. The rearrangement joins TRBV6-4 to TRBJ1-4; D not resolved. This CDR3 has 16 amino acids. Trimming cost V 3 bases and J 8 bases, with 19 bases left between them. Germline-derived CDR1 and CDR2 are MRHNA and SNTAGT. The CDR3 loop is CASSEFRFRLREKLFF. The CDR3 nucleotides read TGTGCCAGCAGTGAATTTAGGTTCCGATTGCGCGAAAAACTGTTTTTT.

A word on this clonotype: At one end the junction does not follow the germline gene, possibly because of a read error. The J gene is TRBJ1-1, the V gene TRBV5-1, with unresolved D. The CDR3 has 15 amino acids. The germline V gene encodes CDR1 SGHRS and CDR2 YFSETQ. The CDR3 spells CAGSLAGDLSTEAFF. The CDR3 DNA reads as TGCGCCGGCAGCTTGGCGGGCGATTTATCCACTGAAGCTTTCTTT.

This chain joins TRBV5-1 and TRBJ2-7; D remains ambiguous. CDR1 is SGHRS, CDR2 YFSETQ, per germline. V was trimmed by 2 bases and J by 3 bases, leaving 6 bases between them. The CDR3 sequence is 12 residues long. Here the CDR3 DNA reads TGCGCCAGCAGCTTCGGCAACTACGAGCAGTACTTC. Its protein is CASSFGNYEQYF.